The 16 T cell receptor beta chains given below trace back to one sample, sequenced in a study of T cells in localized non-small cell lung cancer. Here immunoSEQ multiplex PCR was the method, and the copy in TCRdb shows in-frame clones only, minus some. Among tens of thousands of clones, roughly 90% were seen once, and the ten largest hold 20% to 25%. The sample in question was peripheral blood, obtained before any cancer treatment. Receptors originate from a man between 35 and 75 years old with stage I squamous cell lung carcinoma.

This clone was recorded only once. The gene calls are TRBV11-2 and TRBJ2-7; possibly TRBD2 for D (7 bases). From germline, CDR1 is SGHAT and CDR2 FQNNGV. The ends were cut back, 1 base at V and 3 bases at J, with 10 bases in the middle. This CDR3 has 14 amino acids. The CDR3 sequence: CASSLGGGNYEQYF. The CDR3 nucleotides read TGTGCCAGCAGCTTAGGGGGGGGCAACTACGAGCAGTACTTC. The full variable domain, its missing parts supplied by reference TRBV11-2 and TRBJ2-7, is EAGVAQSPRYKIIEKRQSVAFWCNPISGHATLYWYQQILGQGPKLLIQFQNNGVVDDSQLPKDRFSAERLKGVDSTLKIQPAKLEDSAVYLCASSLGGGNYEQYFGPGTRLTVT.

The rearrangement joins TRBV6-6 to TRBJ2-2, with 9 bases aligning to TRBD1. The germline CDR1 and CDR2 sequences are MNHNY and SVGAGI (reference sequence). The CDR3 runs 16 residues. J was trimmed by 1 base and V by 4 bases; bases with no gene match: 4. DNA for the CDR3: TGTGCCAGCAGTTCCGGGGACAGGGTGAACACCGGGGAGCTGTTTTTT. This translates into CASSSGDRVNTGELFF.

V usage is TRBV18 and J usage is TRBJ1-2; 10 bases line up with TRBD1. CDR1 and CDR2 from the germline V gene are KGHSH and LQKENI. The CDR3 is made up of 15 amino acids. V trimming: 3 bases; J trimming: 9 bases; junction bases outside the gene matches: 10. The CDR3 region has the DNA TGTGCCAGCTCACCCTCCCGGGACAGGGGAAGGAGCTACACCTTC. It yields the protein CASSPSRDRGRSYTF.

This chain joins TRBV10-3 and TRBJ2-3; TRBD2 might be the D (5 bases). Between the trimmed V and J ends, which lost 5 bases and 2 bases, there was a span of 8 bases. CDR3 length: 13 amino acids. CDR1 is ENHRY and CDR2 is SYGVKD in the germline V gene. The CDR3 DNA reads TGTGCCATCAGTCGGGATGCCACAGATACGCAGTATTTT. This translates into CAISRDATDTQYF.

This clone showed up just once. The chain combines TRBV28 with TRBJ2-3; 12 bases are shared with TRBD2. V shed 6 bases and J 0 bases; nucleotides not matched to a gene: 7. This CDR3 region has 17 residues. Germline loops: CDR1 MDHEN, CDR2 SYDVKM. Here the CDR3 DNA reads TGTGCCAGCAGCCCCCTAGCGGGAGGGAGTAGCACAGATACGCAGTATTTT. Protein sequence: CASSPLAGGSSTDTQYF. Supplemented by reference TRBV28 and TRBJ2-3, the full variable domain reads DVKVTQSSRYLVKRTGEKVFLECVQDMDHENMFWYRQDPGLGLRLIYFSYDVKMKEKGDIPEGYSVSREKKERFSLILESASTNQTSMYLCASSPLAGGSSTDTQYFGPGTRLTVL.

CDR3 bases: TGTGCCAGCAGTGACAGTGGCCAGGGGGCGCCCAATGAGCAGTTCTTC. Its translation: CASSDSGQGAPNEQFF. This chain uses TRBV25-1 with TRBJ2-1, with 8 bases matching TRBD1. CDR1 is MGHDK and CDR2 is SYGVNS in the germline V gene. This CDR3 region has 16 residues. V was pared by 3 bases and J by 6 bases, with 10 bases of the junction left unmatched. The variable domain in full, with the rest retrieved from reference TRBV25-1 and TRBJ2-1, is EADIYQTPRYLVIGTGKKITLECSQTMGHDKMYWYQQDPGMELHLIHYSYGVNSTEKGDLSSESTVSRIRTEHFPLTLESARPSHTSQYLCASSDSGQGAPNEQFFGPGTRLTVL.

The chain uses TRBV9 and TRBJ1-5, with 8 bases identical to TRBD1. In germline, CDR1 is SGDLS, CDR2 YYNGEE. Trimming cost V 4 bases and J 5 bases; bases outside gene matches: 5. The CDR3 is 14 residues long. CDR3 in amino acids: CASSLSGGHQPQHF. The CDR3 DNA follows: TGTGCCAGCAGCCTATCAGGGGGCCATCAGCCCCAGCATTTT.

The V gene is TRBV6-6, the J gene TRBJ2-5, with D possibly matching TRBD1 (6 bases). The V end was cut by 6 bases, the J end by 2 bases, with 19 bases between. CDR1 MNHNY and CDR2 SVGAGI come from the germline V gene (reference sequence). The CDR3 is made up of 16 amino acids. CDR3 DNA sequence: TGTGCCAGCAGCCGTAAGACAGGAGCCCCTCAAGAGACCCAGTACTTC. It translates to CASSRKTGAPQETQYF.

This clone turned up a few times. CDR3 residues: CASRLGQGNYGYTF. The CDR3 coding sequence is TGTGCCAGCAGATTGGGACAGGGCAACTATGGCTACACCTTC. The chain uses TRBV9 and TRBJ1-2, with 9 bases fitting TRBD1. After removal of 5 bases from V and 2 bases from J, the junction contained 4 bases not matched to a gene. This CDR3 comprises 14 residues. Germline-derived CDR1 and CDR2 are SGDLS and YYNGEE.

The gene calls are TRBV6-5 and TRBJ1-4; D uncertain. Per the germline V gene, CDR1 is MNHEY and CDR2 is SVGAGI. The CDR3 sequence is 13 residues long. Trimming cost V 2 bases and J 8 bases, with 9 bases left between them. The DNA of the CDR3 is TGTGCCAGCAGTTACAGAGTTGGAGAAAAACTGTTTTTT. Encoded protein: CASSYRVGEKLFF.

The chain combines TRBV29-1 with TRBJ2-3, with D tentatively TRBD1 (6 bases). Between the trimmed V and J ends, which lost 5 bases and 3 bases, there was a span of 9 bases. The germline V gene has CDR1 SQVTM and CDR2 ANQGSEA. This CDR3 contains 12 residues. This chain's CDR3 is CSVLRGTDTQYF. In DNA form, the CDR3 reads TGCAGCGTTCTGAGGGGGACAGATACGCAGTATTTT.

The chain recombines TRBV7-9 with TRBJ1-1, with D unclear. Germline loops: CDR1 SEHNR, CDR2 FQNEAQ (reference sequence). CDR3 length equals 13 residues. Trimming stripped 1 base from V and 7 bases from J, with 10 bases between. CDR3 in DNA: TGTGCCAGCAGCTTAGTTTGGAGTTATGAAGCTTTCTTT. Translating it yields CASSLVWSYEAFF.

The rearrangement links TRBV7-2 to TRBJ2-4, with 8 bases fitting TRBD1. Germline V gene data show CDR1 as SGHTA and CDR2 as FQGNSA. V lost 4 bases and J lost 5; bases outside the gene matches: 4. The CDR3 has 14 amino acids. The CDR3 loop is CASSSGGPENIQYF. As DNA, the CDR3 is TGTGCCAGCAGCTCAGGGGGCCCCGAAAACATTCAGTACTTC.

The chain couples TRBV5-8 to TRBJ1-2; 8 positions match TRBD1. Germline V gene sequence: CDR1 SGHTS, CDR2 YDEGEE. This CDR3 is built from 16 residues. V trimming: 6 bases; J trimming: 2 bases; junction bases outside the gene matches: 12. The CDR3 reads CASTRTGNSRNYGYTF. For the CDR3, the DNA is TGTGCCAGCACCAGGACAGGGAACTCTAGGAACTATGGCTACACCTTC.

J is TRBJ1-2 and V is TRBV13, with 8 nucleotides matching TRBD1. The CDR3 spans 14 residues. The germline V gene has CDR1 PRHDT and CDR2 FYEKMQ (reference sequence). With 5 bases clipped from V and 4 bases from J, the junction kept 6 bases outside the gene matches. CDR3 nucleotide sequence: TGTGCCAGCAGCCCAGCAGGGGGCAGCTATGGCTACACCTTC. Protein product: CASSPAGGSYGYTF.

In its sample, this clone was seen a few times. The gene calls are TRBV7-2 and TRBJ2-3; unclear D gene. Trimming took off 8 bases at V and 4 bases at J, with 7 bases between the two ends. The CDR3 consists of 11 residues. Germline CDR1 is SGHTA and CDR2 is FQGNSA. The CDR3 DNA follows: TGTGCCAGCCGAGCATCAGATACGCAGTATTTT. Its translation is CASRASDTQYF.